This T cell receptor beta chain was observed in a study of T cells in women clearing cervical HPV infection. Data came from immunoSEQ multiplex PCR; TCRdb stores just in-frame clones and leaves some out. This table lists roughly 22,000 clones. The study's findings and limits: CIN3+ cases had significantly higher TCR richness than controls; evenness did not differ. A classifier using richness and V gene abundances reached an AUC of roughly 0.8.

This CDR3 contains 11 residues. Germline CDR1 SQVTM, CDR2 ANQGSEA. By frequency, this clone registers medium-sized (0.01 to 0.1%). The antigen is unknown. The read falls 3 residues short of the CDR3 end, and the missing part is taken from the germline J gene. The chain employs TRBV29-1 and TRBJ2-4; D is uncertain. Sequencing input: blood buffy coat. This sequence originates from a woman aged 18 to 75 with a cervical HPV16 infection that either progressed to CIN3+ or cleared (not recorded which). CDR3 sequence: CSVEIDQAQYF. The part of the CDR3 DNA that was read is TGCAGCGTTGAAATAGACCAGGCT.